Below, 14 T cell receptor beta chains from the same sample are listed, as sequenced in a study of tumor-infiltrating lymphocytes in primary liver carcinoma. Unsorted whole blood served as the source of blood RNA, and germline DNA was extracted as well. Synthesis of TCR beta cDNA was carried out from 500 ng total RNA with a constant-region primer. For TCR beta, libraries were produced by three nested multiplex PCR rounds using slightly modified ARM-PCR. The first two PCR rounds used TRBV1-TRBV30 forward primers with a C-beta reverse primer, nine to eleven cycles each. From the multiplex PCR reads, TCRdb called clonotypes with MiXCR, one entry per CDR3 protein. The table has 300,000 to 350,000 distinct CDR3 sequences, about 61% seen once; the top ten hold approximately 5.9%. Sample: peripheral blood. These receptors were obtained from a man aged 40-50 years with primary liver carcinoma and hepatitis B virus infection.

Comment on this clonotype: This is likely a read error, given that the CDR3 carries no conserved phenylalanine or tryptophan at its end. The chain couples TRBV11-2 to TRBJ2-1; D remains unclear. The germline V gene has CDR1 SGHAT and CDR2 FQNNGV. The CDR3 extends over 14 amino acids. The CDR3 region has the DNA TGTGCTAGCAGCCCCCTCCGGGTCTATAATGAGCAGTTCTCC. This encodes CASSPLRVYNEQFS.

V is TRBV5-4 and J is TRBJ2-3, with TRBD2 identical over 7 bases. J gave up 2 bases and V 2 bases, and 8 bases lay outside the gene matches. This CDR3 region has 16 residues. Germline CDR1 SGHNT, CDR2 YYREEE (reference sequence). The CDR3 reads CASSFKTGGYTDTQYF. The CDR3 DNA reads TGTGCCAGCAGCTTCAAGACGGGAGGATACACAGATACGCAGTATTTT.

This clonotype turned up a few times. V is TRBV12-3 or TRBV12-4 and J is TRBJ2-7; TRBD2 matches at 7 bases. The V gene end was trimmed by 5 bases and the J gene end by 5 bases; junction bases not matched to a gene: 18. The CDR3 extends over 17 amino acids. The CDR3 loop reads CASSPIMGGVSFDEQYF. For the CDR3, the DNA is TGTGCCAGCAGTCCCATCATGGGGGGGGTGTCTTTCGACGAGCAGTACTTC.

Remarks on this clonotype: The junction does not match germline at one end; this may be a read error. The rearrangement joins TRBV5-4 to TRBJ2-3, with 9 bases matching TRBD2. The germline V gene has CDR1 SGHNT and CDR2 YYREEE (reference sequence). CDR3 length: 16 amino acids. CDR3 residues: CASSLRTSASTDTLYF. The DNA of the CDR3 is TGTGCCAGCAGCTTGAGGACTAGCGCTAGCACAGATACGCTGTATTTT.

Remarks on this clonotype: A read error may account for a junction end that differs from germline. V usage is TRBV12-3 or TRBV12-4 and J usage is TRBJ1-6; D is possibly TRBD1 (6 bases). The CDR3 length is 15 residues. CDR3 loop: CANSSNRDNGSPLHF. For the CDR3, the DNA is TGTGCCAACAGTTCGAACCGGGACAATGGTTCACCCCTCCACTTT.

Concerning this clonotype: A much larger clone lies a single base off, so this may be a read error. This chain connects TRBV12-3 or TRBV12-4 to TRBJ2-7, with TRBD1 as a possible D gene (5 bases). The CDR3 consists of 15 residues. The CDR3 coding sequence is TGTGCCAGCAGTTTGGCGCAGGGTGATTCCTTCGAGCAGTACTTC. Translated: CASSLAQGDSFEQYF.

This clonotype was counted ten times or more. The rearrangement uses TRBV6-1 and TRBJ1-2; 8 positions agree with TRBD1. V lost 5 bases to trimming and J lost 6 bases; unmatched junction nucleotides: 2. Germline V CDR1 and CDR2: MNHNS, SASEGT. This CDR3 comprises 12 residues. This CDR3 is CASSLTGDGYTF. CDR3 nucleotides: TGTGCCAGCAGTCTGACAGGGGATGGCTACACCTTC.

This chain connects TRBV28 to TRBJ1-1; no reliable D call. The CDR3 runs to 10 residues. Germline CDR1 is MDHEN and CDR2 is SYDVKM. Between the trimmed V and J ends, which lost 7 bases and 7 bases, there was a span of 7 bases. This CDR3 reads CASIGREAFF. CDR3 DNA: TGTGCCAGCATAGGGCGTGAAGCTTTCTTT. Looking up the rest from reference TRBV28 and TRBJ1-1 gives the full variable domain: DVKVTQSSRYLVKRTGEKVFLECVQDMDHENMFWYRQDPGLGLRLIYFSYDVKMKEKGDIPEGYSVSREKKERFSLILESASTNQTSMYLCASIGREAFFGQGTRLTVV.

Turning to this clonotype: A read error is possible here, since a much larger clone lies one base away. The rearrangement links TRBV30 to TRBJ2-6; D may be TRBD1 (5 bases). The CDR3 contains 14 residues. The germline gives CDR1 GTSNPN, CDR2 SVGIG (reference sequence). CDR3 protein: CAWSHPDGANVLSF. The CDR3 DNA is TGTGCCTGGAGTCATCCAGATGGGGCCAACGTCCTGAGTTTC.

This clonotype has just one count. This clone may be a read error of a much larger clone one base away. The rearrangement links TRBV4-3 to TRBJ2-1; TRBD2 is a possible D gene (5 bases). V was trimmed by 1 base and J by 0 bases, leaving 10 bases between them. The CDR3 is made up of 16 amino acids. The V gene's germline CDR1 is LGHNA and CDR2 YSLEER. The CDR3 region is CASSQASWSSYNEQFF. The CDR3 DNA reads TGCGCCAGCAGCCAAGCTAGCTGGAGCTCCTACAATGAGCAGTTCTTC.

Points on this clonotype: This may arise from a read error, as a much more abundant clone is one base away. The gene calls are TRBV5-4 and TRBJ2-5, with D possibly called TRBD1 or TRBD2 (5 bases each). The length of the CDR3 is 14 residues. Germline values: CDR1 SGHNT, CDR2 YYREEE (reference sequence). Here the CDR3 reads CASSLGGAQGTQYF. In DNA, the CDR3 is TGTGCCAGCAGCTTGGGAGGGGCTCAAGGGACCCAGTACTTC.

As for this clonotype: The junction differs from germline at one of its ends, possibly a read error. V usage is TRBV11-2 and J usage is TRBJ2-5; D unresolved. Germline values: CDR1 SGHAT, CDR2 FQNNGV. CDR3 size: 15 residues. The CDR3 coding sequence is TGTACCAGCAACTTAGATCCGAGGTACCAAGAGACCCAGTACTTC. Translating it yields CTSNLDPRYQETQYF.

DNA of the CDR3: TGTGCCAGCAGTTTGCCCGGGGGGAATAACTATGGCTACACCTTC. Amino acids: CASSLPGGNNYGYTF. This chain connects TRBV6-6 to TRBJ1-2; D perhaps matches TRBD1 (5 bases). The CDR3 length is 15 residues. Trimming pared 4 bases from V and 1 base from J, leaving 13 bases between. Germline V lookup: CDR1 MNHNY, CDR2 SVGAGI (reference sequence).

Concerning this clonotype: A much larger clone sits a single nucleotide away, making a read error possible. The chain links TRBV6-6 to TRBJ2-7; TRBD2 agrees at 9 bases. Looked up from germline, CDR1 is MNHNY and CDR2 is SVGAGI (reference sequence). The length of the CDR3 is 15 residues. The CDR3 region is CDSSEAGGPSYEQYF. The CDR3 DNA is TGTGACAGCAGTGAGGCGGGAGGGCCCTCCTACGAGCAGTACTTC.